The 6 T cell receptor beta chains reported below all come from one sample, sequenced in a study of T cells in Graves' hyperthyroidism and ophthalmopathy. RNA transcripts gave rise to amplified TCR beta CDR3 regions. Initially, a first-round RT-PCR of the TCR CDR3 employed the HTBI primer set. TCRdb used MiXCR to reprocess the multiplex PCR reads, holding one entry per CDR3 protein. The table has about 350,000 distinct CDR3 sequences, roughly an eighth seen once; the top ten hold about 37%. The material sequenced was blood. These receptors all stem from a woman aged 40-49 years with Graves' ophthalmopathy.

This clonotype was counted at least ten times. This chain uses TRBV6-5 with TRBJ2-1; no clear D. V lost 0 bases to trimming and J lost 7 bases, with 19 bases between them. This CDR3 has 17 residues. Germline lookup yields CDR1 MNHEY and CDR2 SVGAGI. CDR3 sequence reads: CASSYSGLLRPSNEQFF. The DNA for the CDR3 is TGTGCCAGCAGTTACTCGGGGTTATTGAGACCCTCAAATGAGCAGTTCTTC.

The gene calls are TRBV5-6 and TRBJ1-6, with D possibly TRBD1 on 5 matching bases. Trimming took off 1 base at V and 9 bases at J, with 11 bases between the two ends. The germline CDR1 and CDR2 sequences are SGHDT and YYEEEE. CDR3 length: 14 residues. This CDR3 is CASSLRGPGSPLHF. The CDR3 nucleotides read TGTGCCAGCAGCTTGAGGGGTCCAGGTTCACCCCTCCACTTT.

This clonotype was counted many times. V usage is TRBV28 and J usage is TRBJ1-2, with 8 bases that match TRBD1. After removal of 1 base from V and 4 bases from J, the junction contained 5 bases not matched to a gene. The CDR3 totals 15 residues. Germline CDR1 and CDR2: MDHEN and SYDVKM. This CDR3 is CASSLYPTGAYGYTF. The CDR3 nucleotides are TGTGCCAGCAGTTTATACCCGACAGGGGCCTATGGCTACACCTTC.

This clonotype has a count of ten or more. Here the CDR3 reads CASRAFRGTDEKLFF. The CDR3 DNA reads TGTGCCAGCAGAGCATTCCGGGGGACGGATGAAAAACTGTTTTTT. The chain combines TRBV2 with TRBJ1-4, with a tentative D call TRBD1 (5 bases). CDR1 is SNHLY, CDR2 FYNNEI, per germline. The V gene lost 6 bases and the J gene lost 6 bases, with 17 bases spanning the gap. CDR3 length: 15 residues. The complete variable domain, with remaining parts taken from reference TRBV2 and TRBJ1-4, reads EPEVTQTPSHQVTQMGQEVILRCVPISNHLYFYWYRQILGQKVEFLVSFYNNEISEKSEIFDDQFSVERPDGSNFTLKIRSTKLEDSAMYFCASRAFRGTDEKLFFGSGTQLSVL.

This clonotype came up many times. The chain carries TRBV11-2 and TRBJ2-7, with TRBD1 matching over 10 bases. The CDR3 spans 15 residues. Per germline, CDR1 SGHAT and CDR2 FQNNGV. J gave up 3 bases and V 1 base, and 3 bases lay outside the gene matches. The CDR3 coding sequence is TGTGCCAGCAGCTTAGCCTGGGACAGGGGCTACGAGCAGTACTTC. Its protein product is CASSLAWDRGYEQYF.

This clonotype was counted between two and nine times. J is TRBJ2-7 and V is TRBV10-3; D might be TRBD2 (6 bases). Trimming shortened V by 4 bases and J by 7 bases, and 14 bases separated the two germline ends. The CDR3 is 13 amino acids. The germline CDR1 and CDR2 sequences are ENHRY and SYGVKD. CDR3: CAISGGNAGEQYF. The CDR3 DNA reads as TGTGCCATCAGTGGGGGTAACGCGGGGGAGCAGTACTTC.